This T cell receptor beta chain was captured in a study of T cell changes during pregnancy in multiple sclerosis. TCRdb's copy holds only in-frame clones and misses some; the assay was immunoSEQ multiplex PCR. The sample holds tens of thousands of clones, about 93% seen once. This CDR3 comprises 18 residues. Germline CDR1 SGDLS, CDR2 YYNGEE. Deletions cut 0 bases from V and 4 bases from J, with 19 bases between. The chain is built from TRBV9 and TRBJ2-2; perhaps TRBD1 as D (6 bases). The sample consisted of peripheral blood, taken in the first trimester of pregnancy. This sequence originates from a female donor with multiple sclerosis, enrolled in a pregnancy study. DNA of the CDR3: TGTGCCAGCAGCGTAGCTCTATATGGGCAGGGGATCACCGGGGAGCTGTTTTTT. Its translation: CASSVALYGQGITGELFF.